Shown below are 29 T cell receptor beta chains from a single sample sequenced in a study of blood T cells in healthy people across ages. Next came a second PCR, run for about 7 to 12 cycles, which used a sample-barcoded 5' primer along with a J-beta primer mix. One entry per CDR3 protein results from TCRdb running MiXCR on the 5' RACE reads. The table lists 700,000 to 850,000 distinct CDR3 sequences, less than 70% of them singletons. Sequenced sample: blood. These receptors all stem from an older man in good health.

This clonotype came up a few times. V and J are TRBV15 and TRBJ2-5; D is uncertain. CDR3 size: 13 residues. V lost 0 bases and J 4 bases, leaving 6 bases between the germline ends. Germline V gives CDR1 LNHNV, CDR2 YYDKDF (reference sequence). CDR3 bases: TGTGCCACCAGCAGAGATGGAGCAGAGACCCAGTACTTC. It specifies CATSRDGAETQYF.

This clonotype has just a few counts. The rearrangement links TRBV6-6 to TRBJ2-1; D not resolved. From germline, CDR1 is MNHNY and CDR2 SVGAGI (reference sequence). The CDR3 has 14 amino acids. Trimming stripped 6 bases from V and 7 bases from J, with 16 bases between. This CDR3 is CASSPPGRVNEQFF. The CDR3 DNA sequence: TGTGCCAGCAGCCCGCCGGGTCGGGTTAATGAGCAGTTCTTC.

The CDR3 DNA is TGTGCCAGCAGACAGGGGGCTGGAAACACCATATATTTT. It encodes CASRQGAGNTIYF. This rearrangement joins TRBV7-2 to TRBJ1-3; 8 positions match TRBD1. The germline V gene has CDR1 SGHTA and CDR2 FQGNSA. V lost 6 bases to trimming and J lost 2 bases; unmatched junction nucleotides: 0. This CDR3 is 13 amino acids long.

The gene calls are TRBV20-1 and TRBJ1-6; D may be TRBD1 (6 bases). The CDR3 sequence is 14 residues long. V lost 0 bases and J lost 7, with 10 bases in between. In germline, CDR1 is DFQATT, CDR2 SNEGSKA (reference sequence). The CDR3 sequence: CSARDPGVNSPLHF. CDR3 bases: TGCAGTGCTAGAGATCCAGGGGTGAATTCACCCCTCCACTTT.

This clonotype was seen a handful of times. V is TRBV20-1 and J is TRBJ2-1, with 9 bases lining up with TRBD2. CDR3 length: 16 amino acids. CDR1 and CDR2 from the germline V gene are DFQATT and SNEGSKA (reference sequence). V lost 0 bases and J lost 4; bases outside the gene matches: 7. The CDR3 loop reads CSARDFKTSGYNEQFF. CDR3 DNA: TGCAGTGCTAGAGATTTCAAGACTAGCGGTTACAATGAGCAGTTCTTC.

This clonotype appeared a single time. The chain couples TRBV14 to TRBJ2-7; TRBD2 agrees at 10 bases. V shed 3 bases, J shed 0 bases, and the junction held 5 bases outside the gene matches. The CDR3 has 16 amino acids. In germline, CDR1 is SGHDN, CDR2 FVKESK. In DNA, the CDR3 is TGTGCCAGCAGCCAGGATAGCGGGAGGAGCTCCTACGAGCAGTACTTC. Protein: CASSQDSGRSSYEQYF.

Concerning this clonotype itself: One end of the junction varies from germline; a read error may be responsible. This chain connects TRBV4-1 to TRBJ2-7; TRBD2 agrees at 11 bases. CDR3 length: 17 amino acids. Germline V gene lookup returns CDR1 MGHRA and CDR2 YSYEKL. CDR3 in amino acids: CASNQANLAGGPDEQYF. In nucleotides, the CDR3 is TGCGCCAGCAACCAAGCTAACTTAGCGGGAGGGCCCGACGAGCAGTACTTC.

The chain carries TRBV24-1 and TRBJ2-1; TRBD1 matches 8 bases. The V gene's germline CDR1 is KGHDR and CDR2 SFDVKD. The CDR3 length is 18 residues. Losses at the gene ends were 2 bases for V and 6 bases for J; bases not matched to a gene: 14. The CDR3, as DNA: TGTGCCACCAGTGATTCGCATCATACAGGGGGAGTCTGCAATGAGCAGTTCTTC. It encodes CATSDSHHTGGVCNEQFF.

Regarding this clonotype: At one end the junction does not follow the germline gene, possibly because of a read error. V usage is TRBV11-3 and J usage is TRBJ2-1; TRBD2 aligns across 10 bases. In germline, CDR1 is SGHNT, CDR2 YENEEA. The CDR3 loop spans 16 amino acids. The CDR3, as DNA: TGTGCCAGCAGCCCCGGACTAGCGGTGGGATACAATGAGCTGTTCTTC. Amino acid sequence: CASSPGLAVGYNELFF.

This clonotype has only a few counts. The chain is built from TRBV7-9 and TRBJ2-3, with D possibly being TRBD1 (6 bases). The CDR3 is 16 amino acids. Germline V gene lookup returns CDR1 SEHNR and CDR2 FQNEAQ (reference sequence). Deletions cut 2 bases from V and 2 bases from J, with 14 bases between. The CDR3 DNA reads TGTGCCAGCAGCTTAATCGTCGGGACATTCACAGATACGCAGTATTTT. This gives the protein CASSLIVGTFTDTQYF.

This clonotype was found a few times. The chain joins TRBV9 to TRBJ2-5; TRBD2 aligns across 8 bases. With 0 bases clipped from V and 0 bases from J, the junction kept 4 bases outside the gene matches. CDR1 SGDLS and CDR2 YYNGEE come from the germline V gene. CDR3 length: 16 amino acids. CDR3 loop: CASSVGRGGNQETQYF. For the CDR3, the DNA is TGTGCCAGCAGCGTAGGGCGCGGGGGGAACCAAGAGACCCAGTACTTC.

This chain links TRBV2 with TRBJ2-3; D ambiguous. CDR3 length: 12 amino acids. CDR1 and CDR2 from the germline V gene are SNHLY and FYNNEI. V lost 6 bases and J lost 14, with 18 bases in between. CDR3 region: CASRGEHRDAYF. The CDR3, as DNA: TGTGCCAGCAGGGGCGAGCACAGAGACGCGTATTTT.

This clonotype was counted only a few times. The chain recombines TRBV6-5 with TRBJ2-3, with 13 bases fitting TRBD2. The CDR3 runs 16 residues. V shed 2 bases and J 6 bases; nucleotides not matched to a gene: 5. Germline values: CDR1 MNHEY, CDR2 SVGAGI. This CDR3 is CASSYTLAGGPDTQYF. Written as DNA, the CDR3 is TGTGCCAGCAGTTACACACTAGCGGGAGGGCCTGATACGCAGTATTTT.

The chain recombines TRBV9 with TRBJ2-6, with 7 bases fitting TRBD1. The CDR3 is 17 amino acids. The junction had 7 bases not matched to a gene; V was cut back by 3 bases and J by 1 base. The V gene's germline CDR1 is SGDLS and CDR2 YYNGEE. The DNA for the CDR3 is TGTGCCAGCAGCGGAGTTACAGGGGTTTCTGGGGCCAACGTCCTGACTTTC. Its translation: CASSGVTGVSGANVLTF. Variable domain in full (rest from reference TRBV9 and TRBJ2-6): DSGVTQTPKHLITATGQRVTLRCSPRSGDLSVYWYQQSLDQGLQFLIQYYNGEERAKGNILERFSAQQFPDLHSELNLSSLELGDSALYFCASSGVTGVSGANVLTFGAGSRLTVL.

V usage is TRBV5-1 and J usage is TRBJ2-5; D gene ambiguous. Trimming left V 3 bases short and J 3 bases short, with 12 bases between. The germline gives CDR1 SGHRS, CDR2 YFSETQ. The CDR3 spans 14 residues. Written as DNA, the CDR3 is TGCGCCAGCAGCTCATCCGGCACAAAAGAGACCCAGTACTTC. Translating it yields CASSSSGTKETQYF.

DNA of the CDR3: TGTGCCAGCAGTTCCCCAGGCTCTACCCCCTACGAGCAGTACTTC. Its translation: CASSSPGSTPYEQYF. The rearrangement joins TRBV27 to TRBJ2-7; D is uncertain. The V gene's germline CDR1 is MNHEY and CDR2 SMNVEV (reference sequence). The CDR3 loop spans 15 amino acids. V was pared by 4 bases and J by 2 bases, with 15 bases between.

This clonotype was observed a single time. V and J are TRBV7-2 and TRBJ2-4; tentative D call: TRBD1 (6 bases). The DNA end is more similar to TRBJ2-5, so the J call may be wrong. The length of the CDR3 is 13 residues. The germline CDR1 and CDR2 sequences are SGHTA and FQGNSA. CDR3 nucleotides: TGTACCAGCAGCTTAGGAGGGGGTACGACCCAGTACTTC. Amino acid sequence: CTSSLGGGTTQYF.

The J gene is TRBJ1-1, the V gene TRBV3-1; 8 nucleotides align to TRBD1. The CDR3 contains 15 residues. Germline V lookup: CDR1 LGHDT, CDR2 YNNKEL (reference sequence). J lost 9 bases, V lost 5 bases, and 14 bases had no gene match. This CDR3 is CASSSTTPRQGKAFF. The CDR3 coding sequence is TGTGCCAGCAGCTCCACGACTCCGAGACAGGGGAAAGCTTTCTTT.

This clonotype was observed a few times. This chain links TRBV9 with TRBJ2-1; D uncertain. The CDR3 extends over 23 amino acids. Germline V gene lookup returns CDR1 SGDLS and CDR2 YYNGEE. The V and J ends lost 0 bases and 4 bases respectively, with 35 bases between them. CDR3 sequence reads: CASSVVPPSLGGVTFDPYNEQFF. In DNA form, the CDR3 reads TGTGCCAGCAGCGTAGTCCCGCCCTCTCTTGGCGGAGTGACCTTTGATCCTTACAATGAGCAGTTCTTC.

The genes are TRBV29-1 and TRBJ2-7; no clear D gene. The CDR3 is made up of 13 amino acids. The V gene's germline CDR1 is SQVTM and CDR2 ANQGSEA. With 4 bases removed from V and 3 bases from J, the gap between germline ends came to 13 bases. Written as DNA, the CDR3 is TGCAGCGTTGGGGGAAGGGCCCTCTACGAGCAGTACTTC. It specifies CSVGGRALYEQYF.

The genes are TRBV25-1 and TRBJ2-7; the D gene is possibly TRBD2 (7 bases). The CDR3 extends over 15 amino acids. The germline gives CDR1 MGHDK, CDR2 SYGVNS. V gave up 3 bases and J gave up 3 bases, with 15 bases separating them. The CDR3 here is CASSDDGGAGYEQYF. The CDR3 DNA reads as TGTGCCAGCAGTGACGATGGGGGGGCCGGCTACGAGCAGTACTTC.

Many counts were recorded for this clonotype. One end of the junction fails to match germline, which may point to a read error. V and J are TRBV5-1 and TRBJ2-7; D not resolved. Germline V gene data show CDR1 as SGHRS and CDR2 as YFSETQ. CDR3 length: 14 residues. The chain's CDR3 is CASSLVGSSYEQYF. Here the CDR3 DNA reads TGTGCCAGCAGTTTAGTTGGAAGCTCCTACGAGCAGTACTTC. Supplemented by reference TRBV5-1 and TRBJ2-7, the full variable domain reads KAGVTQTPRYLIKTRGQQVTLSCSPISGHRSVSWYQQTPGQGLQFLFEYFSETQRNKGNFPGRFSGRQFSNSRSEMNVSTLELGDSALYLCASSLVGSSYEQYFGPGTRLTVT.

This sequence joins TRBV29-1 and TRBJ1-2; D gene uncertain. The ends were cut back, 6 bases at V and 4 bases at J, with 15 bases in the middle. Germline V gene lookup returns CDR1 SQVTM and CDR2 ANQGSEA. CDR3 length equals 13 residues. The CDR3 DNA sequence: TGCAGCGTGGTGGAGGCCGGAGCCTATGGCTACACCTTC. The encoded protein is CSVVEAGAYGYTF.

This clonotype was counted between two and nine times. The CDR3 loop reads CASSYRGHGELFF. CDR3 bases: TGTGCCAGCAGTTACAGGGGCCACGGGGAGCTGTTTTTT. V gene TRBV6-5 combines with J gene TRBJ2-2; D may be TRBD1 (5 bases). The germline V gene encodes CDR1 MNHEY and CDR2 SVGAGI. Trimming took 2 bases from V and 7 from J, leaving 8 bases between them. The CDR3 extends over 13 amino acids.

V usage is TRBV7-2 and J usage is TRBJ2-4, with 11 bases fitting TRBD1. Germline V gives CDR1 SGHTA, CDR2 FQGNSA. The CDR3 is 14 amino acids. With 5 bases clipped from V and 7 bases from J, the junction kept 4 bases outside the gene matches. In DNA form, the CDR3 reads TGTGCCAGCAGCGGACAGGGGGCGGGGAACATTCAGTACTTC. The encoded protein is CASSGQGAGNIQYF.

CDR3 bases: TGTGCCAGCAGCCTCCTAATCTTCGGGAACACTGAAGCTTTCTTT. Protein product: CASSLLIFGNTEAFF. The genes are TRBV11-2 and TRBJ1-1, with unresolved D. The CDR3 sequence is 15 residues long. V lost 5 bases to trimming and J lost 1 base, with 14 bases between them. CDR1 SGHAT and CDR2 FQNNGV come from the germline V gene. Combining the CDR3 with reference TRBV11-2 and TRBJ1-1 gives the whole variable domain EAGVAQSPRYKIIEKRQSVAFWCNPISGHATLYWYQQILGQGPKLLIQFQNNGVVDDSQLPKDRFSAERLKGVDSTLKIQPAKLEDSAVYLCASSLLIFGNTEAFFGQGTRLTVV.

The chain recombines TRBV12-3 or TRBV12-4 with TRBJ1-1, with 8 bases that match TRBD1. The length of the CDR3 is 15 residues. V lost 5 bases to trimming and J lost 6 bases; unmatched junction nucleotides: 11. DNA for the CDR3: TGTGCCAGCAGTCCATTGGACAGGGCCAGCGCTGAAGCTTTCTTT. It encodes CASSPLDRASAEAFF.

A word on this clonotype: This may be a read error, as it is one base from a much larger clone. This chain joins TRBV3-1 and TRBJ2-1; 7 bases align to TRBD2. The DNA end favors TRBJ2-7, so the J call may be wrong. This CDR3 comprises 12 residues. Germline V gene data show CDR1 as LGHDT and CDR2 as YNNKEL (reference sequence). The CDR3, as DNA: TGTGCCAGCAATGGGGACTACAATGAGCAGTACTTC. It encodes CASNGDYNEQYF.

Only a few counts were recorded for this clonotype. The chain has TRBV12-3 or TRBV12-4 and TRBJ1-5, with D possibly matching TRBD1 (5 bases). V was cut by 6 bases and J by 2 bases, with 8 bases left in between. The CDR3 has 13 residues. The CDR3 DNA reads as TGTGCCAGCAGGCAAGGGGGCAATCAGCCCCAGCATTTT. This gives the protein CASRQGGNQPQHF.